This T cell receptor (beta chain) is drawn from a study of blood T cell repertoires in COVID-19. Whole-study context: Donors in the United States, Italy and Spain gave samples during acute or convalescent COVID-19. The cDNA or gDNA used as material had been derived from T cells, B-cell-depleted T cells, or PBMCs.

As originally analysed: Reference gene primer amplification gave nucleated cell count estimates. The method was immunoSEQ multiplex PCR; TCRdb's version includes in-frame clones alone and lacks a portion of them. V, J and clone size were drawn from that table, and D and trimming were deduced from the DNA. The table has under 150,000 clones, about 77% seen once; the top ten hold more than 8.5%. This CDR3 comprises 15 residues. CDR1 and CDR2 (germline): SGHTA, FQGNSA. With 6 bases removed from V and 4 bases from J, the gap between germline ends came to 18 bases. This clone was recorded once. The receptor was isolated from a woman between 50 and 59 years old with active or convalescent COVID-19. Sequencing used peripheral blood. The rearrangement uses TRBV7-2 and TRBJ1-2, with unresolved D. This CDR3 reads CASRGSGSLLYGYTF. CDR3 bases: TGTGCCAGCAGGGGAAGCGGCTCACTACTCTATGGCTACACCTTC.